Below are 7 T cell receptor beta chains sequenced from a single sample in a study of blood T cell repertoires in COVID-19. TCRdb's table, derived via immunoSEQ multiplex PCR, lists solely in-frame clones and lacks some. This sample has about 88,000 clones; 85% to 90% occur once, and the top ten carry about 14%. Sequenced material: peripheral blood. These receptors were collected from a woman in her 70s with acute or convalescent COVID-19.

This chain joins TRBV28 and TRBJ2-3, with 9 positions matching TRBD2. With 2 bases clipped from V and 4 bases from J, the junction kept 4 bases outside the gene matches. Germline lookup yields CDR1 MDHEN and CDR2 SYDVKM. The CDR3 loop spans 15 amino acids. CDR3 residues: CASSLRSGGPDTQYF. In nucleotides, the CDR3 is TGTGCCAGCAGTTTACGTAGCGGGGGCCCAGATACGCAGTATTTT.

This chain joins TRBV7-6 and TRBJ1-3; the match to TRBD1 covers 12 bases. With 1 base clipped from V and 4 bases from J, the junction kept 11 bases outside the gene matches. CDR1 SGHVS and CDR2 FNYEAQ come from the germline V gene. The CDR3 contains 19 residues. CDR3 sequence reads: CASSLGPGQGAQAGNTIYF. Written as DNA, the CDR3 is TGTGCCAGCAGCTTAGGACCGGGACAGGGGGCGCAGGCCGGAAACACCATATATTTT.

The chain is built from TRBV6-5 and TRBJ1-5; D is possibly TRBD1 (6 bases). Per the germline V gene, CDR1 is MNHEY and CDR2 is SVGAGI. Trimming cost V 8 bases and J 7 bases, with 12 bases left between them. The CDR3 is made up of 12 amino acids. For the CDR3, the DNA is TGTGCCAGCGGGGGCGACGGCCAGCCCCAGCATTTT. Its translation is CASGGDGQPQHF.

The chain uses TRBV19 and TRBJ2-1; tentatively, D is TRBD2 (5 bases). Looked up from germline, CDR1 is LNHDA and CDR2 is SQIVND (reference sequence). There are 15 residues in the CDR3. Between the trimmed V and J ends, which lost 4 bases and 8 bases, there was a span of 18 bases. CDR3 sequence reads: CASSTPGGPGDEQFF. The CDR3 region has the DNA TGTGCCAGTAGTACGCCCGGAGGCCCGGGCGATGAGCAGTTCTTC. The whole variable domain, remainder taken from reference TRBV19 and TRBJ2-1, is DGGITQSPKYLFRKEGQNVTLSCEQNLNHDAMYWYRQDPGQGLRLIYYSQIVNDFQKGDIAEGYSVSREKKESFPLTVTSAQKNPTAFYLCASSTPGGPGDEQFFGPGTRLTVL.

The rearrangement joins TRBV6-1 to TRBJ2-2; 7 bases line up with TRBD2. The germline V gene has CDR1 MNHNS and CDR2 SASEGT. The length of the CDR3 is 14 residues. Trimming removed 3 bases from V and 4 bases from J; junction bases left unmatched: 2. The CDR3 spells CASSELAVTGELFF. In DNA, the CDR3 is TGTGCCAGCAGTGAGCTAGCGGTCACCGGGGAGCTGTTTTTT.

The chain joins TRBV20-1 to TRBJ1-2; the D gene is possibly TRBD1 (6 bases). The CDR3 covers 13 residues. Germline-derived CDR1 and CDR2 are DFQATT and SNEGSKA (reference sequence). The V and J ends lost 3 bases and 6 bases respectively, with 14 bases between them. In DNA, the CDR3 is TGCAGTGCTAGTGGGGGGCTGGGGAATGGCTACACCTTC. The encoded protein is CSASGGLGNGYTF.

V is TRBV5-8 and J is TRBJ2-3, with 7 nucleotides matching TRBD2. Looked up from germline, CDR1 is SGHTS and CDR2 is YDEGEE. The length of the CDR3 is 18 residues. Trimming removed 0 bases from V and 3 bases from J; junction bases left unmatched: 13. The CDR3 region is CASSLELGRAVHTDTQYF. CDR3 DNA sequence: TGTGCCAGCAGCTTGGAACTTGGGAGGGCCGTTCATACAGATACGCAGTATTTT.